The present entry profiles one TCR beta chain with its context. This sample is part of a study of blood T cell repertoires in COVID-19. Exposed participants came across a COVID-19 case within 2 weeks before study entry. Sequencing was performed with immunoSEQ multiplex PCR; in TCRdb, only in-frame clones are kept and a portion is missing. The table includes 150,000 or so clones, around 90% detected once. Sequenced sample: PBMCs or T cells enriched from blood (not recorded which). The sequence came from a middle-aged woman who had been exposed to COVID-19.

The CDR3: CASTAGSYGYTF. The CDR3, as DNA: TGTGCCAGCACGGCGGGCAGCTATGGCTACACCTTC. This chain uses TRBV9 with TRBJ1-2, with D uncertain. Trimming left V 6 bases short and J 4 bases short, with 10 bases between. This CDR3 spans 12 amino acids. Germline V CDR1 and CDR2: SGDLS, YYNGEE.